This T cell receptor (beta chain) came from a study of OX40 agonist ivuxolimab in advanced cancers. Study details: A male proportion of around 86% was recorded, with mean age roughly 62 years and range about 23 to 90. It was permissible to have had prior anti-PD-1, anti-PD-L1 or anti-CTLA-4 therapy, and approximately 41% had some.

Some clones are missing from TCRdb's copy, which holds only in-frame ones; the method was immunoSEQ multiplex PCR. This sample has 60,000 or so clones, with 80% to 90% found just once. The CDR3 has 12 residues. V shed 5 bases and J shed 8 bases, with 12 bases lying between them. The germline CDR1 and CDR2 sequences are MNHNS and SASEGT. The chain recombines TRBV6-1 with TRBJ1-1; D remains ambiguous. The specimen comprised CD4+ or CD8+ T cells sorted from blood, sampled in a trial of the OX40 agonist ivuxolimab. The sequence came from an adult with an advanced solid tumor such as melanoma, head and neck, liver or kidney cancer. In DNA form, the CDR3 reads TGTGCCAGCAGTCCTCCGGCCCGAGAAGCTTTCTTT. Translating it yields CASSPPAREAFF.